This T cell receptor beta chain was recorded in a study of T cells expressing NK-cell markers (TCRdb year 2020). Broadly, across the study: Three sorted T-cell subsets (CD3+CD56+NKG2C+, CD3+CD56+NKG2C- and CD3+CD56-NKG2C+) from under 10 donors had their TCR beta-chain repertoires profiled. Among the eight sequenced donors, seven were HCMV-seropositive and one was HCMV-seronegative. All eight donors whose samples were sequenced were randomly selected healthy volunteers, three of them men and five women. Libraries were sequenced as 2 x 150 bp reads on Illumina HiSeq 2000/2500, MiSeq or NextSeq. The paper's findings and limits, for the study overall: For several donors, the dominant CD3+CD56+NKG2C+ clonotypes were among the top 10 CD8+ clonotypes and accounted for about 1.0-7.0% of CD8+ T cells. Those dominant clonotypes were again the most abundant among CD3+CD56-NKG2C+ cells in a few donors, at about 25-60.1%. Whether the expanded NKG2C-expressing T cell clones were specific for HCMV antigens was left unclear.

Comment on this clonotype: Its antigen is still unknown.

CDR1 and CDR2, per the germline V gene, are ENHRY and SYGVKD. From its cysteine to its phenylalanine, the CDR3 spans 14 amino acids. The DNA is unrecorded. A commercial ELISA kit detecting HCMV-specific IgG in serum was used to determine HCMV serostatus. Ficoll density gradient centrifugation was used to isolate peripheral blood mononuclear cells from blood. The instrument given in TCRdb is Illumina HiSeq 2000. TCR beta cDNA libraries were prepared using 5'RACE template switching, which introduced a universal primer site and unique molecular identifiers. cDNA synthesis was primed from the TCR beta constant segment and was followed by two successive PCR amplification steps. Turning to the authors' computational methods: MIGEC was used to demultiplex reads and group the reads by UMI, and MiTCR was used to assemble and quantify clonotypes. To exclude erroneous sequences, any TCR cDNA sequence not supported by at least two reads was discarded. The tcR package was used for downstream repertoire analysis, and clonotypes were matched across fractions by CDR3 nucleotide sequence plus V segment. VDJmatch was used to annotate antigen specificity against VDJdb, with one amino acid substitution in CDR3 allowed. The reads went through TCRdb reprocessing, and each CDR3 protein sequence gets one entry with no DNA. These V and J calls originate from TCRdb's pipeline instead of the authors' own analysis. This sample's listing comprises about 160,000 distinct CDR3 sequences. 18% of the sample rests with the top ten.

Source material: blood T cells: a sorted CD56 or NKG2C T cell subset, CD4+ or CD8+ T cells, or bulk PBMC T cells (not recorded which). The sequence was obtained from a woman between 18 and 70 years old in good health. The chain couples TRBV10-3 to TRBJ1-6. The CDR3 in this case is CAISDGSDNSPLHF.